The 14 T cell receptor beta chains listed next were all sequenced from one sample in a study of cytomegalovirus exposure and HLA in healthy donors. The PCR contained 60 Vbeta and 13 Jbeta primers. The assay was immunoSEQ multiplex PCR, and TCRdb's table has in-frame clones only and misses some. The repertoire holds about 150,000 clones, with about four fifths as singletons. Sequencing input: PBMCs. Source of these receptors: a man between 18 and 29 years old in good health and CMV-seronegative.

In this sample, this clone turned up a few times. CDR3 nucleotide sequence: TGTGCCAGCAGCGAGCGGGGGGGGAATACGCAGTATTTT. Translated: CASSERGGNTQYF. The V and J genes are TRBV7-9 and TRBJ2-3, with 10 bases identical to TRBD2. CDR3 length: 13 amino acids. Trimming at V came to 5 bases and at J to 7 bases, leaving 3 bases not matched to a gene. From germline, CDR1 is SEHNR and CDR2 FQNEAQ (reference sequence).

The chain joins TRBV7-9 to TRBJ2-1; 14 bases map to TRBD2. V lost 4 bases to trimming and J lost 6 bases; unmatched junction nucleotides: 5. The germline V gene encodes CDR1 SEHNR and CDR2 FQNEAQ (reference sequence). This CDR3 is built from 16 residues. The CDR3 protein is CASSSPGLAGGNEQFF. The CDR3 DNA is TGTGCCAGCAGCTCGCCAGGACTAGCGGGGGGCAATGAGCAGTTCTTC.

V and J are TRBV7-9 and TRBJ1-1, with 8 bases matching TRBD1. Germline V gene data show CDR1 as SEHNR and CDR2 as FQNEAQ (reference sequence). The V and J ends lost 4 bases and 6 bases, in that order; junction bases with no gene match: 16. The CDR3 is 17 residues long. CDR3 DNA sequence: TGTGCCAGCAGCTCGCGACAGGGGAAAGAGAGAGGGGCTGAAGCTTTCTTT. Translating it yields CASSSRQGKERGAEAFF.

This chain connects TRBV10-3 to TRBJ1-1, with D possibly matching TRBD1 (5 bases). Trimming stripped 2 bases from V and 5 bases from J, with 15 bases between. This CDR3 is 15 amino acids long. The germline CDR1 and CDR2 sequences are ENHRY and SYGVKD. The CDR3 is CAISEPGGAGTEAFF. In DNA, the CDR3 is TGTGCCATCAGTGAGCCCGGTGGGGCCGGGACTGAAGCTTTCTTT.

The rearrangement uses TRBV6-5 and TRBJ1-2; no clear D. Per germline, CDR1 MNHEY and CDR2 SVGAGI. Trimming pared 0 bases from V and 8 bases from J, leaving 10 bases between. The CDR3 spans 13 residues. CDR3 sequence (DNA): TGTGCCAGCAGTTACTCGCACCCTAACGGCTACACCTTC. Amino acids: CASSYSHPNGYTF.

CDR3 sequence (DNA): TGCGCCAGCAGCGGTGAGTGGGTCGACTGGACTGAAGCTTTCTTT. It yields the protein CASSGEWVDWTEAFF. The genes are TRBV5-1 and TRBJ1-1, with D unresolved. The CDR3 loop spans 15 amino acids. Germline CDR1 SGHRS, CDR2 YFSETQ. V was trimmed by 4 bases and J by 5 bases, leaving 18 bases between them.

This clone came up a few times. This chain links TRBV19 with TRBJ2-1, with TRBD2 matching 10 bases. Trimming removed 6 bases from V and 3 bases from J; junction bases left unmatched: 5. Germline values: CDR1 LNHDA, CDR2 SQIVND (reference sequence). The length of the CDR3 is 15 residues. The CDR3 nucleotides are TGTGCCAGTAGCTACAGCGGGGGGGGCTACAATGAGCAGTTCTTC. Translating gives CASSYSGGGYNEQFF.

The chain carries TRBV7-9 and TRBJ2-7; TRBD1 matches at 7 bases. Germline assignment: CDR1 SEHNR and CDR2 FQNEAQ (reference sequence). V shed 4 bases and J 2 bases; nucleotides not matched to a gene: 5. This CDR3 is 14 amino acids long. CDR3 residues: CASSSRDSTYEQYF. The CDR3 DNA reads as TGTGCCAGCAGCTCCCGGGACAGCACCTACGAGCAGTACTTC.

The CDR3 here is CSVSELRTGELFF. The CDR3 DNA follows: TGCAGCGTTTCCGAACTGCGCACCGGGGAGCTGTTTTTT. This chain uses TRBV29-1 with TRBJ2-2; D is ambiguous. V lost 5 bases and J lost 4, with 11 bases in between. This CDR3 is built from 13 residues. Germline V CDR1 and CDR2: SQVTM, ANQGSEA.

The chain links TRBV4-3 to TRBJ2-7; 10 bases line up with TRBD1. Trimming cost V 1 base and J 6 bases; bases outside gene matches: 12. The CDR3 has 17 amino acids. Germline loops: CDR1 LGHNA, CDR2 YSLEER. The CDR3, as DNA: TGCGCCAGCAGCCAAGGCGTGGGACAGGGGCCTTTCGCCGAGCAGTACTTC. Residues: CASSQGVGQGPFAEQYF.

The chain links TRBV19 to TRBJ2-2; D gene unclear. Per germline, CDR1 LNHDA and CDR2 SQIVND (reference sequence). The CDR3 is made up of 14 amino acids. V shed 7 bases and J shed 4 bases, with 13 bases lying between them. The CDR3 coding sequence is TGTGCCAGTACCCGAGGCCTGGGCACCGGGGAGCTGTTTTTT. It specifies CASTRGLGTGELFF. The full variable domain, completed using reference TRBV19 and TRBJ2-2, is DGGITQSPKYLFRKEGQNVTLSCEQNLNHDAMYWYRQDPGQGLRLIYYSQIVNDFQKGDIAEGYSVSREKKESFPLTVTSAQKNPTAFYLCASTRGLGTGELFFGEGSRLTVL.

This chain uses TRBV6-1 with TRBJ2-5; 13 bases are a match to TRBD2. The length of the CDR3 is 17 residues. J gave up 2 bases and V 2 bases, and 5 bases lay outside the gene matches. Germline CDR1 reads MNHNS; CDR2 reads SASEGT. The chain's CDR3 is CASSESLGLAGQETQYF. In DNA form, the CDR3 reads TGTGCCAGCAGTGAAAGCCTGGGACTAGCGGGGCAAGAGACCCAGTACTTC.

The rearrangement joins TRBV28 to TRBJ1-1; 7 bases match TRBD1. Germline V lookup: CDR1 MDHEN, CDR2 SYDVKM. After removal of 10 bases from V and 2 bases from J, the junction contained 7 bases not matched to a gene. The CDR3 sequence is 13 residues long. CDR3 nucleotide sequence: TGTGCCACCACAGGGGCTTCTAACACTGAAGCTTTCTTT. This gives the protein CATTGASNTEAFF.

The J gene is TRBJ2-3, the V gene TRBV6-5; possibly TRBD1 for D (6 bases). Germline CDR1 and CDR2: MNHEY and SVGAGI. This CDR3 has 15 amino acids. The V gene lost 2 bases and the J gene lost 2 bases, with 11 bases spanning the gap. For the CDR3, the DNA is TGTGCCAGCAGTTACGCAGGGGCGATCACAGATACGCAGTATTTT. Its protein product is CASSYAGAITDTQYF.